The entry below describes one TCR beta chain. Antigen: not known. The repertoire was sequenced with immunoSEQ multiplex PCR; TCRdb's copy has only in-frame clones and lacks some. The profile covers about 130,000 clones, with around 90% appearing a single time and 3.5% to 5% taken by the ten largest. The ends were cut back, 4 bases at V and 6 bases at J, with 15 bases in the middle. Germline CDR1 ENHRY, CDR2 SYGVKD. CDR3 length equals 14 residues. This specimen belongs to a study of T cell responses to AZD1222 COVID-19 vaccine. The study, taken as a whole, reports: Donors, mostly white British, included more females; clonal diversity was possibly underestimated. Spike-specific TCR breadth and depth both grew after two AZD1222 doses.

This sequence was found in an adult in good health. The chain recombines TRBV10-3 with TRBJ1-1, with D unresolved. This material consisted of peripheral blood, taken on day 0 of AZD1222 vaccination. Here the CDR3 DNA reads TGTGCCATCAGTGTGACCCCCACCGGCGCTGAAGCTTTCTTT. Translated, it gives CAISVTPTGAEAFF.